This passage covers 4 T cell receptor beta chains from one sample sequenced in a study of T cells in Graves' hyperthyroidism and ophthalmopathy. There were TCR beta CDR3 regions amplified from RNA transcripts. A first-round RT-PCR of the TCR CDR3 used the HTBI primer set. In TCRdb, the multiplex PCR reads were re-called with MiXCR into one record per CDR3 protein. This table has 700,000 to 950,000 distinct CDR3 sequences, 35% appearing once. Sequences were obtained from blood. The receptors were sampled from a woman in her thirties or forties with Graves' hyperthyroidism.

This clonotype showed up just a few times. The rearrangement joins TRBV27 to TRBJ1-5; tentative D call: TRBD1 (5 bases). This CDR3 region has 14 residues. CDR1 MNHEY and CDR2 SMNVEV come from the germline V gene (reference sequence). Trimming shortened V by 3 bases and J by 5 bases, and 11 bases separated the two germline ends. The CDR3 region has the DNA TGTGCCAGCAGTTTTCTAGGGGTGGATCAGCCCCAGCATTTT. This gives the protein CASSFLGVDQPQHF.

This clonotype was found many times. A read error may explain this, as a much larger clone is one base away. The CDR3 region is CATSEHSPAVETQFF. The CDR3 DNA sequence: TGTGCCACCAGTGAGCACAGCCCGGCGGTGGAGACCCAGTTCTTC. This rearrangement joins TRBV24-1 to TRBJ2-5; D call uncertain. TRBJ2-1 matches the DNA end more closely, so the J call is doubtful. The germline gives CDR1 KGHDR, CDR2 SFDVKD. This CDR3 comprises 15 residues.

This clonotype has at least ten counts. This chain uses TRBV19 with TRBJ1-1; D perhaps matches TRBD1 (5 bases). Deletions cut 6 bases from V and 7 bases from J, with 15 bases between. CDR1 is LNHDA and CDR2 is SQIVND in the germline V gene (reference sequence). This CDR3 spans 13 amino acids. CDR3 sequence reads: CASRTQGYGEAFF. CDR3 DNA: TGTGCCAGTAGGACGCAGGGTTATGGTGAAGCTTTCTTT. The variable domain in full, with the rest retrieved from reference TRBV19 and TRBJ1-1, is DGGITQSPKYLFRKEGQNVTLSCEQNLNHDAMYWYRQDPGQGLRLIYYSQIVNDFQKGDIAEGYSVSREKKESFPLTVTSAQKNPTAFYLCASRTQGYGEAFFGQGTRLTVV.

J is TRBJ1-6 and V is TRBV7-8; D unresolved. The V end lost 5 bases, the J end lost 6 bases, and 17 bases lay between the germline ends. Germline assignment: CDR1 SGHVS and CDR2 FQNEAQ. The length of the CDR3 is 16 residues. CDR3 bases: TGTGCCAGCAGCCGTTCTGGACTGGGTGGTAATTCACCCCTCCACTTT. The encoded protein is CASSRSGLGGNSPLHF. Filled out from reference TRBV7-8 and TRBJ1-6, the complete variable domain reads GAGVSQSPRYKVAKRGQDVALRCDPISGHVSLFWYQQALGQGPEFLTYFQNEAQLDKSGLPSDRFFAERPEGSVSTLKIQRTQQEDSAVYLCASSRSGLGGNSPLHFGNGTRLTVT.